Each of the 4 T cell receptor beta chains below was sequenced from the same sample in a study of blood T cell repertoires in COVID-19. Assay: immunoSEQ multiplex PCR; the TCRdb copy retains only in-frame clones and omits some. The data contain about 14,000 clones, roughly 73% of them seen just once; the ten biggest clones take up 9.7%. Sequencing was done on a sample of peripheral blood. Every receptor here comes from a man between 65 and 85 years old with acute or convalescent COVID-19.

In DNA, the CDR3 is TGTGCCAGCAGCTTCAGTTCTGGGGCCAACGTCCTGACTTTC. Its translation is CASSFSSGANVLTF. V gene TRBV5-6 combines with J gene TRBJ2-6; D uncertain. Trimming took off 2 bases at V and 1 base at J, with 4 bases between the two ends. The CDR3 consists of 14 residues. Germline loops: CDR1 SGHDT, CDR2 YYEEEE.

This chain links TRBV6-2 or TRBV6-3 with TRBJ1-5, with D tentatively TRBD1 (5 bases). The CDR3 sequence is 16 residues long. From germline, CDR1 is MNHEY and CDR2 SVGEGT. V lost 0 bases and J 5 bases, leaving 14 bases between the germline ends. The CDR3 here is CASSYSSAPGDQPQHF. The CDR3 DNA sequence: TGTGCCAGCAGTTACTCGAGCGCCCCGGGGGATCAGCCCCAGCATTTT.

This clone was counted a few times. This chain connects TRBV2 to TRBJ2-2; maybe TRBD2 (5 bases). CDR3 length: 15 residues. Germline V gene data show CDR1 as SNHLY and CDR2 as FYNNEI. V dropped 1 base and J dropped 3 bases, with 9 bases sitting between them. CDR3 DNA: TGTGCCAGCAGTGAAGGGAGAGGGTACACCGGGGAGCTGTTTTTT. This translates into CASSEGRGYTGELFF. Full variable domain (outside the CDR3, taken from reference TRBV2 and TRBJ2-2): EPEVTQTPSHQVTQMGQEVILRCVPISNHLYFYWYRQILGQKVEFLVSFYNNEISEKSEIFDDQFSVERPDGSNFTLKIRSTKLEDSAMYFCASSEGRGYTGELFFGEGSRLTVL.

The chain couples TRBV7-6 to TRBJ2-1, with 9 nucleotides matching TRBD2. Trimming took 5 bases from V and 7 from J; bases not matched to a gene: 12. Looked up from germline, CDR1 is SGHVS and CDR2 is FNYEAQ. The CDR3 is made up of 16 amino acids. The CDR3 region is CASSRTGSGGKNEQFF. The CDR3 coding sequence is TGTGCCAGCAGCCGAACGGGGAGCGGGGGGAAGAATGAGCAGTTCTTC.